This T cell receptor (beta chain) came from a study of OX40 agonist ivuxolimab in advanced cancers. Overall study context: Every 2 weeks, patients got intravenous ivuxolimab at one of six dose levels (0.01-10 mg/kg). Three patients, one with hepatocellular carcinoma and two with cutaneous melanoma, responded partially. Whole-study findings and limits: Circulating CD4+ and CD8+ T cells showed clonal expansion by week 6 at 0.1 to 3.0 mg/kg. In general, CD8+ T cells held more expanded clones than CD4+ did, on average.

The repertoire was sequenced with immunoSEQ multiplex PCR; TCRdb's copy has only in-frame clones and lacks some. The table has about 45,000 clones, 91% seen once. A note on this clone: Its antigen is not identified.

Germline assignment: CDR1 SGHRS and CDR2 YFSETQ. The CDR3 consists of 17 residues. V dropped 0 bases and J dropped 3; count of bases not matched to a gene: 8. The source is an adult with an advanced solid tumor such as melanoma, head and neck, liver or kidney cancer. The sample was CD4+ or CD8+ T cells sorted from blood, taken in a trial of the OX40 agonist ivuxolimab. V and J are TRBV5-1 and TRBJ2-7; 11 bases fit TRBD2. CDR3 protein: CASSLAHSGREIYEQYF. DNA of the CDR3: TGCGCCAGCAGCTTGGCCCATAGCGGGAGGGAGATCTACGAGCAGTACTTC.